This T cell receptor (beta chain) was recovered during a study of T cell responses to AZD1222 COVID-19 vaccine. Study-wide results and caveats: The donor group comprised mostly white British people and more females; the analysis possibly underestimated clonal diversity. Baseline seropositivity occurred in only a handful of AZD1222 recipients. After the peak T cell response, and only then, were repertoires sampled.

Sequenced by immunoSEQ multiplex PCR; TCRdb stores in-frame clones only, minus some. The table includes under 150,000 clones, 90% detected once. This CDR3 contains 12 residues. V was cut by 5 bases and J by 10 bases, with 13 bases left in between. Germline CDR1 reads KGHDR; CDR2 reads SFDVKD. With respect to this clone: Its antigen is unidentified.

This chain links TRBV24-1 with TRBJ1-2; weak D call: TRBD1 (5 bases). This clonotype originated in an adult in good health. Sequencing was performed on peripheral blood, taken on day 0 of AZD1222 vaccination. Here the CDR3 reads CATSGRGDIYTF. CDR3 coding DNA: TGTGCCACCAGTGGACGGGGCGATATCTACACCTTC.